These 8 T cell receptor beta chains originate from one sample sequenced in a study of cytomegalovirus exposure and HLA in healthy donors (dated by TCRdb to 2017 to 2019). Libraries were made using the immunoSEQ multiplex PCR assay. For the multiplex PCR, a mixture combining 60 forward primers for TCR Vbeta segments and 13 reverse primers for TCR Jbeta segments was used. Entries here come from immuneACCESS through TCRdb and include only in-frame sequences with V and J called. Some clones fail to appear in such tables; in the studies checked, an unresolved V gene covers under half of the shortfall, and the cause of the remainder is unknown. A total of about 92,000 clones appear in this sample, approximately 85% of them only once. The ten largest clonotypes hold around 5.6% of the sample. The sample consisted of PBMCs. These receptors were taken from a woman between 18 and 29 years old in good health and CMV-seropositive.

This CDR3 is CAWRRSGTSGRGQYF. The CDR3 DNA is TGTGCCTGGAGGAGATCCGGGACTAGCGGGAGGGGGCAGTACTTC. The genes are TRBV30 and TRBJ2-7; 16 bases align to TRBD2. Trimming at V came to 3 bases and at J to 9 bases, leaving 8 bases not matched to a gene. Germline V gives CDR1 GTSNPN, CDR2 SVGIG (reference sequence). The CDR3 contains 15 residues. The complete variable domain, with remaining parts taken from reference TRBV30 and TRBJ2-7, reads SQTIHQWPATLVQPVGSPLSLECTVEGTSNPNLYWYRQAAGRGLQLLFYSVGIGQISSEVPQNLSASRPQDRQFILSSKKLLLSDSGFYLCAWRRSGTSGRGQYFGPGTRLTVT.

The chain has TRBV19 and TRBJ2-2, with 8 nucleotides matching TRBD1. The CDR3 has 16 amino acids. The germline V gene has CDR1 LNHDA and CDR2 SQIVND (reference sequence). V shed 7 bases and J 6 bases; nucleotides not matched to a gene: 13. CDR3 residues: CASIGSGTGSAGELFF. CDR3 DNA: TGTGCCAGTATCGGATCCGGGACAGGATCGGCCGGGGAGCTGTTTTTT.

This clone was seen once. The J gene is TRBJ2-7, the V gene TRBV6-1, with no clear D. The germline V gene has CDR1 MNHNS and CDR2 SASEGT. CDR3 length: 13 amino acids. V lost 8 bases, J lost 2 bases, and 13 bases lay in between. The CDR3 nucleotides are TGTGCCAGCTACCCCGACTGGACCTACGAGCAGTACTTC. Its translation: CASYPDWTYEQYF.

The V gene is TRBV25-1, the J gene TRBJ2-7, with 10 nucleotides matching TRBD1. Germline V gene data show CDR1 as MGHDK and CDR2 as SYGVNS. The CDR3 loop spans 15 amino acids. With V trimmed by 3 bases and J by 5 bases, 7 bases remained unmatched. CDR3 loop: CASSEGQGKLDEQYF. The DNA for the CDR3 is TGTGCCAGCAGTGAGGGACAGGGGAAATTGGACGAGCAGTACTTC.

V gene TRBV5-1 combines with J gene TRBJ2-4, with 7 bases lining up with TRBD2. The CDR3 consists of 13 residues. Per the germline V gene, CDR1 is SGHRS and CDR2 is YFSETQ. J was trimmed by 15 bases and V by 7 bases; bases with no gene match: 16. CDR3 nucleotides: TGCGCCAGCCGGGGACTAACAACGAACCTTCGGTACTTC. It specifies CASRGLTTNLRYF.

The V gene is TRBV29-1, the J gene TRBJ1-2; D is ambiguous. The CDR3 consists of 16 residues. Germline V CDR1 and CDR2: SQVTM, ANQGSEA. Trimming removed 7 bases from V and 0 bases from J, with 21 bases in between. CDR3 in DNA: TGCAGCGCCAGAGATGCGGAGGCAAAAGCTAACTATGGCTACACCTTC. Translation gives CSARDAEAKANYGYTF.

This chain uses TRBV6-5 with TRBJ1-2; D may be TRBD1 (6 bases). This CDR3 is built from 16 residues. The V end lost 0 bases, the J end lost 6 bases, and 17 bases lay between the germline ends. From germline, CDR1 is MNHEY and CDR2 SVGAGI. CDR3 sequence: CASSYSSGAVWDGYTF. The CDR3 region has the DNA TGTGCCAGCAGTTACTCGTCAGGGGCAGTCTGGGATGGCTACACCTTC.

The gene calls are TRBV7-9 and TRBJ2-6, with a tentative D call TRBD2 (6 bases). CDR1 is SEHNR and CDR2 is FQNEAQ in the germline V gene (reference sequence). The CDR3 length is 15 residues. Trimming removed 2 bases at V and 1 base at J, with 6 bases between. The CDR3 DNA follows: TGTGCCAGCAGCTTACGGGAGTCTGGGGCCAACGTCCTGACTTTC. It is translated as CASSLRESGANVLTF. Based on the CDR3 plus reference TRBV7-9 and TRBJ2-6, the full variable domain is DTGVSQNPRHKITKRGQNVTFRCDPISEHNRLYWYRQTLGQGPEFLTYFQNEAQLEKSRLLSDRFSAERPKGSFSTLEIQRTEQGDSAMYLCASSLRESGANVLTFGAGSRLTVL.